The text below deals with one T cell receptor beta chain. Its count unrecorded, this clonotype is medium-sized (0.01 to 0.1%) by frequency. Its antigen is still unknown. This entry belongs to a study of T cell clusters in autoimmune cytopenias (dated by TCRdb to between 2018 and 2021). Background on the whole study: Healthy donor controls had a mean age of roughly 51 years and a median age of approximately 62 years, with about half of the roughly 45 female. TRB sequencing reached a median depth of 51,575 reads per sample and yielded a median of about 2,500 distinct TRB clonotypes per sample. Peripheral blood TRB and IGH repertoires were sequenced in autoimmune cytopenia patients at active disease and during treatment follow-up, alongside healthy, CLL and autoimmune hepatitis controls. The goal of the study was to determine whether autoimmune cytopenia patients have a disease-specific immune repertoire signature that could serve as a blood-based biomarker. For primary cytopenia, approximately 23 age-matched healthy donors were used as controls, and for secondary cytopenia, approximately 13 age-matched CLL patients were used as controls. Autoimmune hepatitis repertoires were compared against around 23 age- and sex-matched healthy donors.

TRB amplification used about 250 ng of peripheral blood genomic DNA, some 38,000 genome equivalents, per sample. Beyond this particular receptor, the publication reports: TRB repertoire shifts, with less even repertoires observed in secondary cytopenia and CLL, were mostly attributed to lymphoma bias rather than autoimmunity. The cluster-lack signature was not seen for secondary cytopenia versus CLL, apparently masked by the dominant lymphoma-associated repertoire. The T cell clusters were defined only in silico, and the functional role of the clusters still needed to be validated experimentally. GLIPH results suggested that primary autoimmune cytopenia patients were missing physiological T cell clusters, with 50 or so clusters found only in healthy donors compared with approximately 15 found only in patients. Almost three-fold more exclusive TRB clusters were observed in healthy donors than in active autoimmune hepatitis patients, consistent with an autoimmunity-wide signature.

To amplify TRB rearrangements, a touch-down multiplex PCR protocol was run with the TRB-A and TRB-B primer pools combined in a single tube. Two consecutive PCR reactions with Phusion HS II polymerase added Illumina adapters and sample indices to the amplicons. The amplicons were gel-purified using the NucleoSpin Gel and PCR Clean-up kit, after which quantification was performed by Qubit and quality was checked on an Agilent 2100 Bioanalyzer. Sequencing of the libraries was done on an Illumina MiSeq with 600-cycle, single-indexed, paired-end runs. Concerning the study's data processing: MiXCR version 2.1.12, together with the default MiXCR reference library, was used to align and assemble the TRB reads. Each unique CDR3 nucleotide sequence defined a clone, and only productive sequences with at least two reads were analysed. Alpha-parameterized diversity profiles (alpha 0 to 5), including the Shannon (alpha 1) and Simpson (alpha 2) indices, were computed with an R script to assess repertoire diversity. The tcR package was used to compute combinatorial TRB VJ usage, which was then compared between cohorts by principal component analysis with ade4. GLIPH clustering of TCRbeta CDR3s was carried out on cohort pairs matched by age and read depth, and cluster frequencies were compared by Wilcoxon test. Reads reprocessed by TCRdb are summarized as one entry per CDR3 protein sequence, and DNA is absent. TCRdb's processing, not the study's, gives the V and J calls here. The sample table holds approximately 5,700 distinct CDR3 sequences. 7% of the sample rests with the top ten.

Including the terminal cysteine and phenylalanine, the CDR3 comprises 15 residues. The coding DNA is unavailable. According to the germline V gene (reference sequence), CDR1 reads MNHEY and CDR2 reads SMNVEV. The sample also formed part of further work on T cell repertoires in aging, cancer and after chemotherapy. From that second study: Donors spanned six age groups from 30 or younger to 70 or older, with at least three individuals per group. Control TCR repertoires from healthy donors were recorded across several months to years, and re-sampling revealed clear clonal overlap. The full dataset contained several million TCR reads. Untreated patients with hematological or solid cancers showed significantly lower blood TCR diversity and higher clonality than age-matched healthy donors. In healthy donors, the decline in TCR diversity with age was mainly due to loss of richness, whereas in cancer patients loss of evenness also played a role. An increase in median generation probability over the chemotherapy interval was observed in both cancer cohorts, suggesting that the repertoire was reconstituted through rebound thymic output. The authors noted that the repertoire data do not allow conclusions about immunological memory after chemotherapy. To look at immunoaging and at how T cells reconstitute after chemotherapy, the study profiled TCR beta repertoires in peripheral blood from both healthy donors and cancer patients. Alongside fewer than 100 healthy donors serving as a reference group, the cohort included approximately 220 cancer patients, of whom some 91 had hematological cancers and some 130 had solid cancers. TRB sequences were processed with MiXCR versions 2.12 and 3.0.5. The repertoire metrics were Shannon diversity, evenness, clonality (defined as one minus evenness), and alpha-parameterized diversity profiles covering alpha 0 to 5. Generation probabilities of clones in paired pre- and post-chemotherapy samples were computed with the IGoR algorithm.

The origin of this receptor is a human donor in good health. In this chain, TRBV27 is recombined with TRBJ1-4; no DNA is available, so the TRBD1 call from TCRdb remains unchecked. The sequencing sample was made of peripheral blood. The CDR3 is CASRDRARVGEKLFF.